This T cell receptor beta chain is drawn from a study of cytomegalovirus exposure and HLA in healthy donors (dated by TCRdb to about 2017). Context from the whole study: In an earlier analysis of 587 of the donors, 250 to 350 Gb of sequence data and 100 million or so unique TCR beta sequences from 150 million to 200 million T cells were reported. Because of strong linkage in the cohort, roughly five DR-DQ haplotypes were treated as single units for association and clustering. Every discovery cohort repertoire had been produced on one sequencing platform. Of the roughly 390 genotyped donors, around 81% fell in the genetic ancestry cluster associated with self-reported Caucasian donors. The aim of the study was to test whether cataloging public T cell receptors could identify signatures of past pathogen exposure. Rather than drawing on any new phenotypic data, the later analysis identified candidate immune exposures from TCR beta sequences and the way those sequences occurred across donors. Roughly 300 gigabases of sequencing data and 70 million to 100 million unique TCR sequences made up an early release that covered fewer than 650 HLA-typed donors. The T cell repertoires of some 700 subjects were profiled by immunosequencing and related to cytomegalovirus serostatus. To predict cytomegalovirus infection status, the study brought together high-throughput TCR immunosequencing, statistical association of individual TCRs with disease status, and machine learning. To study patterns of TCR occurrence, a later analysis re-analyzed previously published TCR beta repertoires from around 700 donors and added high-resolution HLA genotyping. Along with the roughly 700-subject first cohort, a separate validation cohort of about 110 different subjects was used. HLA typing included class I and class II loci at four-digit resolution. The number of typed donors differed by locus: about 629-630 for A, B, C, DRB1 and DQB1; 522 for DQA1; about 600 for DPA1; and around 490 for DPB1. To decide whether each TCR beta V gene segment behaved as functional or pseudogenic, an earlier analysis of approximately 620 of the donors relied on high-throughput TCR beta sequencing. A later genetic analysis used genome-wide SNP genotypes for 398 of the 666 donors, treating that subset as a discovery cohort. Donor age, sex, ethnicity and CMV serostatus were collected together with the repertoire data. Across approximately 400 genotyped donors of the cohort, an average of roughly 200,000 unique TCR beta nucleotide sequences per donor were sequenced, and roughly 17% of those sequences were non-productive.

Library generation was performed with the immunoSEQ multiplex PCR assay. The multiplex PCR relied on a mix of 60 forward primers for TCR Vbeta segments and 13 reverse primers for TCR Jbeta segments. The CDR3 region of rearranged TCR beta genes was amplified from genomic DNA by a multiplex PCR assay. On the Illumina HiSeq System, the amplified TCR beta libraries were sequenced as 87-base-pair reads. Per the original workflow: In a later analysis, 77 million or so unique TCR beta chains were counted across the roughly 610 repertoires, and around 10 million of these chains were shared by at least two donors. Raw reads were error-corrected and collapsed into unique sequences with a nearest-neighbor algorithm that merged closely related sequences to remove PCR and sequencing errors. V, D and J gene segments were assigned by aligning CDR3 sequences to IMGT reference sequences. For a sequence to be retained, at least a six-nucleotide match to both a V gene segment and a J gene segment was required. Rearrangements were called productive when the CDR3 lacked stop codons and stayed in frame with V and J; all others were non-productive. Following IMGT convention, CDR3 was defined as the stretch from the second conserved V-encoded cysteine up to the conserved J-encoded phenylalanine. In an earlier analysis of more than 550 of the donors, sequences lacking an unambiguous match to a single V gene segment were excluded. An earlier analysis of a few hundred of the donors called V segments functional above 56.7% productive rearrangements and segregating when the between-donor standard deviation exceeded 5%. A statistical classification framework was built for diagnosing cytomegalovirus status from the catalog of TCR beta chain sequences. In a later analysis, V and J genes were assigned by comparing TCR nucleotide sequences against IMGT/GENE-DB human TR gene sequences. A later analysis assigned CDR3 sequences and most-parsimonious VDJ recombination scenarios with the TCRdist pipeline. In a later analysis, each TCR beta chain was defined by its CDR3 amino acid sequence together with its V-gene family, and reads lacking a unique V-gene family were excluded. A later analysis removed several hundred highly shared, low-generation-probability nucleotide sequences to deal with suspected cross-contamination and a sequencing artifact. A later analysis calculated a clonal expansion index for each public chain from normalized within-repertoire ranks of inferred template counts. In a later analysis, generation probabilities were computed using a VDJ recombination model fitted to out-of-frame rearrangements, and the results were checked against IGoR. In a later analysis, TCR-TCR, TCR-HLA and TCR-CMV co-occurrence was scored with hypergeometric tests, and a repertoire-size bias correction was applied to TCR pairs. In a later analysis, false discovery rates were estimated by permuting HLA or CMV assignments 20 times. A later analysis grouped co-occurring TCRs with DBSCAN, adding TCRdist sequence similarity when clustering within HLA-allele-positive subsets. Repertoires with fewer than 30,000 or more than 120,000 public chains, plus five repertoires with anomalous nucleotide sharing, were excluded from co-occurrence clustering. TCRdb carries this immuneACCESS record with in-frame sequences only. Its versions omit some clonotypes, under half of them owing to an unresolved V gene in the studies checked, with the rest unexplained. V, J and clone size are those of that table, while D and trimming were read from the DNA. The sample profile shows some 190,000 clones; approximately 80% of them were found once. The leading ten clones occupy roughly 14% of the sample.

V loses 2 bases, J loses 2 bases, and the germline ends lie 8 bases apart. Including cysteine and phenylalanine, the CDR3 has 13 amino acids. The DNA shown is the 39-base CDR3, in frame from base 1. CDR1 and CDR2 are drawn from the germline V gene: SGHRS, YFSETQ. As regards this clone: The antigen it binds to is not known. One base away there is no much larger clone; base qualities are not given.

In total, 630 or so healthy bone marrow donors made up the cohort. All cohort members were sampled while nominally healthy, although unrecorded immune exposures were likely present. The donor was CMV seropositive and belonged to the group of over 250 seropositive cohort members. Each donor provided a peripheral blood sample, and peripheral blood mononuclear cells were used for TCR beta sequencing. Genomic DNA extraction from the blood cell samples was performed with the Qiagen DNeasy Blood Extraction Kit. The paper's findings and limits, for the study overall: Strong co-occurrence of HLA alleles, especially DR and DQ, made assigning TCR associations to individual alleles difficult. In a later analysis, TCR association rates were found to vary across HLA loci, with the most associated TCRs seen for DRB1 alleles and the fewest for HLA-C alleles. In a later analysis, over 15,000 TCR beta sequences were associated with specific HLA alleles at a false discovery rate of 0.05. A few of the identified cytomegalovirus-associated TCR beta chains were confirmed in vitro to be specific for cytomegalovirus antigens. An earlier analysis of approximately 540 of the donors showed that most TCR beta V segments appeared in productive rearrangements either about 87% or about 30% of the time, which broadly matched IMGT annotations. The authors suggested that the approach could potentially be generalized to other disease states and immunological phenotypes. In a later analysis, most CMV-associated TCR beta chains were found to appear HLA-restricted, with HLA associations seemingly driven largely by CMV exposure. A later analysis reported that several top co-occurrence clusters appeared linked to parvovirus B19, influenza, CMV and Epstein-Barr virus. In both the original and validation cohorts, the classifier was reported to diagnose cytomegalovirus status with high specificity and sensitivity. A further reported finding was that TCR beta sequences accurately predicted the HLA-A and HLA-B alleles for most subjects in the first cohort. V-gene and J-gene trimming of TCR beta chains was associated with a missense DCLRE1C variant in a later genetic analysis, and the association was replicated in an independent cohort. Linkage disequilibrium might explain the correlated functional status among segregating V segments, but an unknown experimental factor could not be ruled out. In the study, approximately 160 TCR beta chains were listed as associated with cytomegalovirus. Because HLA typing was missing for some donors at each locus, association tests included only the typed subset. The presence/absence analyses assumed that sequencing depth was roughly uniform across donors, and that assumption may not be true. A group of highly shared sequence variants was considered likely to be a technical artifact of the sequencing pipeline. CMV serostatus was the only immune exposure information available for the cohort. A later analysis found that HLA-associated TCR beta chains were more clonally expanded and had lower generation probabilities than equally common non-associated chains. Because counts were too low, 15 to 20 rarely observed V segments, including chromosome 9 orphons, were excluded from the earlier analysis of roughly 580 of the donors. The 87-base-pair reads could not distinguish some IMGT-functional V segments, including TRBV6-2 and TRBV6-3, so those segments were excluded. A later genetic analysis reported fewer N-insertions in productive TCRs among donors in an Asian-associated ancestry cluster than the roughly 640-donor mean. This cohort had only TCR beta chains sequenced, and the lack of alpha or paired-chain data limited which features could be detected. Most TCR sequences were observed very rarely across donors, whereas some public TCRs were present in many individuals.

The receptor was isolated from a woman in her twenties or thirties in good health and CMV-seropositive. Recombination joined TRBV5-1 with TRBJ2-7; TRBD2 is a possible D gene, resting on 6 matching bases. Sample: PBMCs. CDR3 reads: CASSFTGAYEQYF. The DNA sequence is TGCGCCAGCAGCTTTACGGGAGCCTACGAGCAGTACTTC.